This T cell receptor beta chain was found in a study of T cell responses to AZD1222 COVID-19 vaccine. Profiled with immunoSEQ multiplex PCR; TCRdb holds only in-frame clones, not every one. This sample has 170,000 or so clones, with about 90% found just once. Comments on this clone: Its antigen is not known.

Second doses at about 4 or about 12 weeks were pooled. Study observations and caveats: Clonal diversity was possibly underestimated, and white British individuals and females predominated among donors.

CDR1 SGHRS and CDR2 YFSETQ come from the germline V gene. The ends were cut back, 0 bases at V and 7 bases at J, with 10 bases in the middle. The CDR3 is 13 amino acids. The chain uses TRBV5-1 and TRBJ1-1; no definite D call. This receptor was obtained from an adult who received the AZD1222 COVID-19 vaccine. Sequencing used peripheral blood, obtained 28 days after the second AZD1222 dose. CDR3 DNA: TGCGCCAGCAGCTTGGGGCATCCGGGTGAAGCTTTCTTT. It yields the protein CASSLGHPGEAFF.